The clone carrying this T cell receptor beta chain came up many times. Authors of the study amplified TCR beta CDR3 regions from RNA transcripts. TCR CDR3 underwent first-round RT-PCR with the HTBI primer set. TCRdb re-derived calls from the multiplex PCR reads in MiXCR, one entry per CDR3 protein. Of approximately 720,000 distinct CDR3 sequences listed, 15% to 20% were seen once; the top ten hold 15% to 20%. This CDR3 has 13 amino acids. V lost 6 bases to trimming and J lost 4 bases; unmatched junction nucleotides: 4. Germline CDR1 KGHSH, CDR2 LQKENI. The sample comes from a study of T cells in Graves' hyperthyroidism and ophthalmopathy.

The rearrangement uses TRBV18 and TRBJ1-1; 8 bases line up with TRBD1. The receptor's source is a woman in her forties or fifties with Graves' hyperthyroidism that later progressed to Graves' ophthalmopathy. Sequenced sample: blood. Here the CDR3 reads CASSNRGSTEAFF. In nucleotides, the CDR3 is TGTGCCAGCTCCAACAGGGGGAGCACTGAAGCTTTCTTT. Complete variable domain (other parts from reference TRBV18 and TRBJ1-1): NAGVMQNPRHLVRRRGQEARLRCSPMKGHSHVYWYRQLPEEGLKFMVYLQKENIIDESGMPKERFSAEFPKEGPSILRIQQVVRGDSAAYFCASSNRGSTEAFFGQGTRLTVV.